This T cell receptor (beta chain) was sequenced in a study of blood T cell repertoires in COVID-19. Study details: Both acute and convalescent COVID-19 samples were obtained from the United States, Italy and Spain.

Measured with immunoSEQ multiplex PCR; TCRdb has only the in-frame clones, and not every one. The sample lists a few hundred thousand clones; about nine tenths were seen once. The trim removed 0 bases at V and 4 bases at J, leaving 2 bases unmatched. The CDR3 consists of 14 residues. In germline, CDR1 is SGDLS, CDR2 YYNGEE. It was during active infection that Seattle patients were enrolled and then longitudinally followed. The V gene is TRBV9, the J gene TRBJ2-7, with 9 bases matching TRBD1. This sequence was found in a young woman with COVID-19, enrolled during active disease. The sample was peripheral blood. CDR3 protein: CASSVEGTGYEQYF. The CDR3 DNA reads TGTGCCAGCAGCGTAGAGGGGACAGGGTACGAGCAGTACTTC. The entire variable domain, with the rest obtained from reference TRBV9 and TRBJ2-7, is as follows: DSGVTQTPKHLITATGQRVTLRCSPRSGDLSVYWYQQSLDQGLQFLIQYYNGEERAKGNILERFSAQQFPDLHSELNLSSLELGDSALYFCASSVEGTGYEQYFGPGTRLTVT.